This TCR beta chain was profiled in a study of T-cell memory formation after mild COVID-19. The germline V gene encodes CDR1 MNHEY and CDR2 SVGAGI. Trimming cost V 0 bases and J 9 bases, with 9 bases left between them. The CDR3 spans 14 residues. TCRdb called the 5' RACE reads again in MiXCR, with one record for every CDR3 protein. The repertoire holds about 360,000 distinct CDR3 sequences, with 13% as singletons. Material: PBMCs or a T cell subset sorted from them (not recorded which). The receptor's source is a man in his late teens or twenties who had mild COVID-19 (a few samples of this study predate the infection). Cell type and time point are not known. The chain joins TRBV6-5 to TRBJ1-6, with a possible D match to TRBD1 (5 bases). The CDR3 sequence: CASSYSTALSPLHF. DNA for the CDR3: TGTGCCAGCAGTTACTCGACAGCCCTTTCACCCCTCCACTTT.